This T cell receptor (beta chain) was documented in a study of T cells expressing NK-cell markers. From the 5' RACE reads, TCRdb lists one entry per CDR3 protein and no DNA. This sample's table reports 350,000 to 450,000 distinct CDR3 sequences. Germline V gene sequence: CDR1 DFQATT, CDR2 SNEGSKA (reference sequence). The CDR3 has 16 residues. The sequence derives from a man aged 18-75 years in good health. Sequencing was carried out using blood T cells: a sorted CD56 or NKG2C T cell subset, CD4+ or CD8+ T cells, or bulk PBMC T cells (not recorded which). The chain uses TRBV20-1 and TRBJ1-3; TCRdb indicates TRBD1, and absent DNA this call remains unverified. The CDR3: CSARKQGPLPGNTIYF.